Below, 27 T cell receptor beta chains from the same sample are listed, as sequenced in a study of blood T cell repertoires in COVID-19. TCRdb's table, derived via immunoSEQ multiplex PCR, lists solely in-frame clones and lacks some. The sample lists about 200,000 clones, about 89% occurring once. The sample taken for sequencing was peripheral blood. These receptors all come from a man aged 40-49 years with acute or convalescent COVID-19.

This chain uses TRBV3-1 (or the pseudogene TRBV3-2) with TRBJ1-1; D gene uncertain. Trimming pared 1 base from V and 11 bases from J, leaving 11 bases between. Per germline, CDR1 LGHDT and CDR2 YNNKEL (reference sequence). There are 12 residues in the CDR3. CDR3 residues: CASSQGSRDAFF. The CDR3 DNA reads TGTGCCAGCAGCCAAGGTTCACGGGATGCTTTCTTT.

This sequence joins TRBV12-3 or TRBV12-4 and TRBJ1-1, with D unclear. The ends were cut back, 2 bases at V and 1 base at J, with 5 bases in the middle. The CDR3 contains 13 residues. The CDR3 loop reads CASSLMRNTEAFF. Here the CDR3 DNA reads TGTGCCAGCAGTTTAATGAGGAACACTGAAGCTTTCTTT.

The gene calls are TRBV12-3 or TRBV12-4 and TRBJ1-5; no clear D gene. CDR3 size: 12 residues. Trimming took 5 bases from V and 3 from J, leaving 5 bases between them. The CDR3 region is CASSENNQPQHF. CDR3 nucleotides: TGTGCCAGCAGTGAGAACAATCAGCCCCAGCATTTT.

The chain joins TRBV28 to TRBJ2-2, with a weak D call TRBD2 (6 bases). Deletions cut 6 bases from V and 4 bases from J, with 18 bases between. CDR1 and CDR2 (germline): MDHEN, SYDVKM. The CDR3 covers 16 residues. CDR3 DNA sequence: TGTGCCAGCAGGAGACCGGGGGTAAACCCCACCGGGGAGCTGTTTTTT. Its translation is CASRRPGVNPTGELFF. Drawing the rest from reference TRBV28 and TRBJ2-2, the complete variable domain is DVKVTQSSRYLVKRTGEKVFLECVQDMDHENMFWYRQDPGLGLRLIYFSYDVKMKEKGDIPEGYSVSREKKERFSLILESASTNQTSMYLCASRRPGVNPTGELFFGEGSRLTVL.

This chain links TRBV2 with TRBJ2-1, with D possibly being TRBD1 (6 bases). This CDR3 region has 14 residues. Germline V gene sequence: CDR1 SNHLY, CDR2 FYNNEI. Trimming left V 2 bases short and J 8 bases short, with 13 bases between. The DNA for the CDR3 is TGTGCCAGCAGTGAAAGGGCCGGGACATATGAGCAGTTCTTC. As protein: CASSERAGTYEQFF.

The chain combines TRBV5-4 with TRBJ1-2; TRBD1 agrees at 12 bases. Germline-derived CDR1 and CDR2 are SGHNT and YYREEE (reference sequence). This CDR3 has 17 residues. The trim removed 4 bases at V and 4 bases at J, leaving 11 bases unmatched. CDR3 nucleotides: TGTGCCAGCAGCCGTCCCGGGACAGGGGGCGGGGGCTATGGCTACACCTTC. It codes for CASSRPGTGGGGYGYTF.

The CDR3 loop is CAITEDRGRNTEAFF. CDR3 nucleotide sequence: TGTGCCATCACCGAGGACAGGGGGAGGAACACTGAAGCTTTCTTT. The V gene is TRBV10-3, the J gene TRBJ1-1, with 10 bases lining up with TRBD1. This CDR3 is 15 amino acids long. Germline V gene data show CDR1 as ENHRY and CDR2 as SYGVKD. The V segment lost 7 bases and the J segment 1 base; nucleotides outside the gene matches: 6.

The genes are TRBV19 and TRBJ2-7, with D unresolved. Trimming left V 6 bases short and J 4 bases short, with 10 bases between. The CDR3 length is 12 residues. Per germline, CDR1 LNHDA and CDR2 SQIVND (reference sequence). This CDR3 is CASSVLRYEQYF. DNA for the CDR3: TGTGCCAGTAGCGTACTGAGATACGAGCAGTACTTC.

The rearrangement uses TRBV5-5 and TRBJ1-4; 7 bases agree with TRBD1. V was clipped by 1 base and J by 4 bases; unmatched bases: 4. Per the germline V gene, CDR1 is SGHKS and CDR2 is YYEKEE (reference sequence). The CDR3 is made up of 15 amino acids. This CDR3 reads CASSLIQGGNEKLFF. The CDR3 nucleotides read TGTGCCAGCAGCTTGATTCAGGGGGGTAATGAAAAACTGTTTTTT.

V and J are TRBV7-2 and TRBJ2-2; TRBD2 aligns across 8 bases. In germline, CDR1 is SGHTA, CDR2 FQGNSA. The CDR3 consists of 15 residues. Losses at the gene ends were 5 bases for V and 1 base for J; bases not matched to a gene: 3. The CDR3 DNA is TGTGCCAGCAGCCGGGGGGGCCGGAACACCGGGGAGCTGTTTTTT. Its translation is CASSRGGRNTGELFF.

CDR3: CASSLRVWNTEAFF. CDR3 DNA sequence: TGTGCCAGCAGCTTGCGGGTTTGGAACACTGAAGCTTTCTTT. The rearrangement uses TRBV5-6 and TRBJ1-1; D unresolved. Germline V gives CDR1 SGHDT, CDR2 YYEEEE. CDR3 length: 14 residues. Trimming stripped 1 base from V and 1 base from J, with 8 bases between.

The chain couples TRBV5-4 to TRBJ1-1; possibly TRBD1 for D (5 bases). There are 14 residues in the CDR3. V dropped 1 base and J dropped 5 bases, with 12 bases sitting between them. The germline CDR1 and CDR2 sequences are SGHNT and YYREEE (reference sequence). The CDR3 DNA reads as TGTGCCAGCAGCTTGTCGGCAAGGGGTACTGAAGCTTTCTTT. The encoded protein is CASSLSARGTEAFF. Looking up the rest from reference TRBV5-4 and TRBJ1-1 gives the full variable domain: ETGVTQSPTHLIKTRGQQVTLRCSSQSGHNTVSWYQQALGQGPQFIFQYYREEENGRGNFPPRFSGLQFPNYSSELNVNALELDDSALYLCASSLSARGTEAFFGQGTRLTVV.

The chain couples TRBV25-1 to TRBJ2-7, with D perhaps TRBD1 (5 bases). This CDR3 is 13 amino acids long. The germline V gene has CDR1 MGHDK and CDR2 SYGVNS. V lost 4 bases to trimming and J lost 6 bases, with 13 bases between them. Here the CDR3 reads CASSAQVSSEQYF. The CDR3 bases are TGTGCCAGCAGTGCACAGGTTTCTAGCGAGCAGTACTTC.

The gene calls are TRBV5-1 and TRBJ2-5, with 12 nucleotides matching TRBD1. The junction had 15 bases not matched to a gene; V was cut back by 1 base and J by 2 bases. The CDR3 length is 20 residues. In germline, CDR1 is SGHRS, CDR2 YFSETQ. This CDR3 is CASSLRDRGQTTSGQETQYF. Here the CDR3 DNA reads TGCGCCAGCAGCTTGAGGGACAGGGGGCAAACTACTAGCGGACAAGAGACCCAGTACTTC. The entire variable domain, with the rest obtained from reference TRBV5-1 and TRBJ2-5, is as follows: KAGVTQTPRYLIKTRGQQVTLSCSPISGHRSVSWYQQTPGQGLQFLFEYFSETQRNKGNFPGRFSGRQFSNSRSEMNVSTLELGDSALYLCASSLRDRGQTTSGQETQYFGPGTRLLVL.

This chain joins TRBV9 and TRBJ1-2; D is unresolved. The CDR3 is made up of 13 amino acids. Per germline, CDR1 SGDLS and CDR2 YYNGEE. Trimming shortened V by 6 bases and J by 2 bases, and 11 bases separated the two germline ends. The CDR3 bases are TGTGCCAGCACCTCCGGACTCAACTATGGCTACACCTTC. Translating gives CASTSGLNYGYTF.

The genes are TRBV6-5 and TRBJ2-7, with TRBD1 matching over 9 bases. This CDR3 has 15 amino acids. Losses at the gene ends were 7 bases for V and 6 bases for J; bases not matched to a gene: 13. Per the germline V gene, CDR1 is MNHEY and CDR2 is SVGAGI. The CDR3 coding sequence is TGTGCCAGCAAGGAACAGGGGGCAAGGACAGGCGAGCAGTACTTC. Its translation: CASKEQGARTGEQYF.

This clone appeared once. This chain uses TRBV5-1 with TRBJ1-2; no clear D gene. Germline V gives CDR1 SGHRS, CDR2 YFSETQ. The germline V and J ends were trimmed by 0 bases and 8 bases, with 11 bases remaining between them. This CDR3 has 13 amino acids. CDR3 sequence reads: CASSLAGASGYTF. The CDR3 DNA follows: TGCGCCAGCAGCTTGGCGGGAGCCTCAGGCTACACCTTC.

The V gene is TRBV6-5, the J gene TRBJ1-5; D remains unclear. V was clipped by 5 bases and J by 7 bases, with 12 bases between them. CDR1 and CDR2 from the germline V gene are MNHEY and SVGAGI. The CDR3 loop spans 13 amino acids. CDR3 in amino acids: CASSPPPGQPQHF. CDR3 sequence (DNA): TGTGCCAGCAGTCCCCCCCCGGGGCAGCCCCAGCATTTT.

The CDR3 is CSASSGVDYEQYF. CDR3 DNA: TGCAGTGCTAGTTCCGGGGTAGACTACGAGCAGTACTTC. This rearrangement joins TRBV20-1 to TRBJ2-7; tentative D call: TRBD2 (5 bases). V gave up 3 bases and J gave up 3 bases, with 12 bases separating them. The CDR3 covers 13 residues. The germline V gene encodes CDR1 DFQATT and CDR2 SNEGSKA (reference sequence).

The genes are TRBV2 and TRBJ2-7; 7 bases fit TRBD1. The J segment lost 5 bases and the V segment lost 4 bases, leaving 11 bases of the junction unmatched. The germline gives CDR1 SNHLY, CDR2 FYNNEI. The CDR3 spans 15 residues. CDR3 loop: CASSGGTASWDEQYF. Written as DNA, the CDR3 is TGTGCCAGCAGTGGGGGGACAGCCTCATGGGACGAGCAGTACTTC.

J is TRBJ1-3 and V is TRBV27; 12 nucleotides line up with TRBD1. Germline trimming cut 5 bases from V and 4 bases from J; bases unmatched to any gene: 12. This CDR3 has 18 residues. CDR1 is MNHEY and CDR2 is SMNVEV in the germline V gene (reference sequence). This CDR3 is CASSPYSGQGAKGNTIYF. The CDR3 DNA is TGTGCCAGCAGTCCGTACTCGGGACAGGGGGCGAAAGGAAACACCATATATTTT.

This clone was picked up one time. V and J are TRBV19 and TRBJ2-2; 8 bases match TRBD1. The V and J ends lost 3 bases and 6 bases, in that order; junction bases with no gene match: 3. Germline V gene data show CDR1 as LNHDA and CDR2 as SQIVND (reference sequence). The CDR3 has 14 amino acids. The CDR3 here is CASSIPGQAGELFF. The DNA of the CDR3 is TGTGCCAGTAGTATTCCGGGACAGGCCGGGGAGCTGTTTTTT.

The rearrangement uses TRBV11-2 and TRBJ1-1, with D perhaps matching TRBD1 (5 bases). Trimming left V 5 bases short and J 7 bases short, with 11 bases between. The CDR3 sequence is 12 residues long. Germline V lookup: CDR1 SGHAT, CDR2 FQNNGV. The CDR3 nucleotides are TGTGCCAGCAGCCTCCGGGGGTATGAAGCTTTCTTT. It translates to CASSLRGYEAFF.

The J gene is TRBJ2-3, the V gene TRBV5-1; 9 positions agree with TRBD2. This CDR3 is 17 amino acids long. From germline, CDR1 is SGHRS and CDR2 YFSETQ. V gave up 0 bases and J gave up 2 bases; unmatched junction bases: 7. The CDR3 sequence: CASSLAGSGGLTDTQYF. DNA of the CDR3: TGCGCCAGCAGCTTGGCGGGTAGCGGGGGCCTCACAGATACGCAGTATTTT.

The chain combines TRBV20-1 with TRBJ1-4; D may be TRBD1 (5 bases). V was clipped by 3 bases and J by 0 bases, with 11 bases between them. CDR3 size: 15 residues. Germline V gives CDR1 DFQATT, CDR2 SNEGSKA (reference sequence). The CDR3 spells CSASDAGATNEKLFF. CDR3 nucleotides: TGCAGTGCTAGTGACGCGGGGGCAACTAATGAAAAACTGTTTTTT.

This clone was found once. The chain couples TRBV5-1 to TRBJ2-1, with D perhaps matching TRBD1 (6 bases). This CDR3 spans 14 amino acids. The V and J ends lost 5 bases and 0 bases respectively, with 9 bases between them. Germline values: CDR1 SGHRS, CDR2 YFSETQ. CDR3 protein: CASRGQSSYNEQFF. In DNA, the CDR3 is TGCGCCAGCAGAGGACAGAGCTCCTACAATGAGCAGTTCTTC. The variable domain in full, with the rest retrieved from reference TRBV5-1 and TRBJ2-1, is KAGVTQTPRYLIKTRGQQVTLSCSPISGHRSVSWYQQTPGQGLQFLFEYFSETQRNKGNFPGRFSGRQFSNSRSEMNVSTLELGDSALYLCASRGQSSYNEQFFGPGTRLTVL.

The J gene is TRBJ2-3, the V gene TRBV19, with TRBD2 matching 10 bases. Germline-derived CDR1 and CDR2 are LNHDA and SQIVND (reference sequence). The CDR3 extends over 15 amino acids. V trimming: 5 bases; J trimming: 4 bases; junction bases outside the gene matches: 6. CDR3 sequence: CASSPAGGEADTQYF. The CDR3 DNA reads TGTGCCAGTAGTCCAGCGGGGGGGGAGGCAGATACGCAGTATTTT.